These 28 T cell receptor beta chains were all obtained from the same sample, sequenced in a study of STAT5B mutations in CD4+ large granular lymphocyte leukemia (dated 2022 in TCRdb). The library came from the immunoSEQ multiplex PCR assay. What TCRdb holds here is the immuneACCESS table cut down to in-frame rearrangements. Part of the clones is not present; checked against another copy, under half of the missing clones reflect an unresolved V gene, and the others are unexplained. This sample gives over 25,000 clones in total; 65% to 85% of them show up just once. The ten largest account for approximately 6.2% of the sample. Sequenced: CD4+ T cells from blood buffy coats. The receptors come from a human donor in good health.

The chain has TRBV12-2 and TRBJ1-5. TRBV12-2 is tagged as a pseudogene. This CDR3 has 15 amino acids. CDR3 sequence (DNA): TGTGCAAGTCGCCTTGGGGGGGACAGCAATCAGCCCCAGCATTTT. Its protein product is CASRLGGDSNQPQHF.

This sequence joins TRBV28 and TRBJ2-7, with 9 bases matching TRBD1. The CDR3 has 14 amino acids. CDR1 and CDR2 (germline): MDHEN, SYDVKM. V was pared by 6 bases and J by 4 bases, with 7 bases of the junction left unmatched. The CDR3 nucleotides are TGTGCCAGCAGCCGAAGACAGGGGGGGTACGAGCAGTACGTC. Protein sequence: CASSRRQGGYEQYV.

The J gene is TRBJ1-1, the V gene TRBV5-1; 9 nucleotides line up with TRBD1. Germline-derived CDR1 and CDR2 are SGHRS and YFSETQ. The CDR3 covers 16 residues. J gave up 0 bases and V 7 bases, and 10 bases lay outside the gene matches. The CDR3 coding sequence is TGCGCCAGCCGTGTACAGGGGGCTCAAATGAACACTGAAGCTTTCTTT. This codes for CASRVQGAQMNTEAFF.

J is TRBJ1-2 and V is TRBV7-9; TRBD1 matches at 7 bases. This CDR3 is built from 16 residues. Germline CDR1 is SEHNR and CDR2 is FQNEAQ (reference sequence). V trimming: 3 bases; J trimming: 2 bases; junction bases outside the gene matches: 9. In DNA form, the CDR3 reads TGTGCCAGCAGCTTTGCGACGGGGACAGTCAACTATGGCTACACCTTC. As protein: CASSFATGTVNYGYTF. Full variable domain (remainder filled in from reference TRBV7-9 and TRBJ1-2): DTGVSQNPRHKITKRGQNVTFRCDPISEHNRLYWYRQTLGQGPEFLTYFQNEAQLEKSRLLSDRFSAERPKGSFSTLEIQRTEQGDSAMYLCASSFATGTVNYGYTFGSGTRLTVV.

This clone was seen more than once but under ten times. V usage is TRBV9 and J usage is TRBJ1-1; D remains unclear. V lost 7 bases and J 1 base, leaving 11 bases between the germline ends. CDR1 is SGDLS and CDR2 is YYNGEE in the germline V gene. This CDR3 is 13 amino acids long. The CDR3 nucleotides are TGTGCCAGCGCTTACGGGCAGAACACTGAAGCTTTCTTT. Encoded protein: CASAYGQNTEAFF.

V gene TRBV2 combines with J gene TRBJ2-2, with D perhaps matching TRBD2 (5 bases). Germline V lookup: CDR1 SNHLY, CDR2 FYNNEI. This CDR3 region has 16 residues. Trimming removed 8 bases from V and 3 bases from J, with 19 bases in between. The CDR3 DNA reads as TGTGCCAGCCTTACACTAGGGCTGGCGGACACCGGGGAGCTGTTTTTT. Its protein product is CASLTLGLADTGELFF.

The rearrangement links TRBV18 to TRBJ1-5; 8 bases map to TRBD1. V dropped 4 bases and J dropped 6; count of bases not matched to a gene: 11. There are 16 residues in the CDR3. CDR1 is KGHSH and CDR2 is LQKENI in the germline V gene. CDR3 loop: CASSQIGGTGSQPQHF. The CDR3 DNA follows: TGTGCCAGCTCACAGATTGGTGGGACAGGCAGTCAGCCCCAGCATTTT.

This chain joins TRBV5-1 and TRBJ2-2; the match to TRBD1 covers 9 bases. CDR1 and CDR2 from the germline V gene are SGHRS and YFSETQ. This CDR3 region has 17 residues. Germline trimming cut 4 bases from V and 6 bases from J; bases unmatched to any gene: 13. CDR3 sequence: CASSALGGTGSSGELFF. The CDR3 DNA reads TGCGCCAGCAGCGCCCTGGGTGGGACAGGGAGTTCCGGGGAGCTGTTTTTT.

V usage is TRBV7-2 and J usage is TRBJ2-5; 9 bases map to TRBD2. The ends lost 3 bases at V and 5 bases at J; junction bases unmatched: 7. The CDR3 length is 15 residues. Germline V gene lookup returns CDR1 SGHTA and CDR2 FQGNSA. The CDR3 sequence is CASSLGLATGETQYF. The CDR3 DNA is TGTGCCAGCAGCTTGGGACTAGCAACGGGGGAGACCCAGTACTTC.

The gene calls are TRBV13 and TRBJ2-1; 7 bases fit TRBD1. Germline lookup yields CDR1 PRHDT and CDR2 FYEKMQ (reference sequence). The V gene end was trimmed by 8 bases and the J gene end by 4 bases; junction bases not matched to a gene: 14. The CDR3 consists of 16 residues. This CDR3 reads CASLYRSRGNYNEQFF. The DNA of the CDR3 is TGTGCCAGCCTCTACCGCAGCAGGGGGAATTACAATGAGCAGTTCTTC.

V is TRBV28 and J is TRBJ1-5; tentative D call: TRBD1 (6 bases). This CDR3 spans 12 amino acids. The V gene lost 5 bases and the J gene lost 9 bases, with 11 bases spanning the gap. The germline V gene has CDR1 MDHEN and CDR2 SYDVKM. CDR3 coding DNA: TGTGCCAGCAGTCCCATAGGGGGGCCCCAGCATTTT. Its protein product is CASSPIGGPQHF.

J is TRBJ2-4 and V is TRBV5-1; 8 bases fit TRBD1. CDR3 size: 18 residues. J lost 0 bases, V lost 1 base, and 9 bases had no gene match. The V gene's germline CDR1 is SGHRS and CDR2 YFSETQ. CDR3 in DNA: TGCGCCAGCAGCTTGTTCCCGGGACAGGACTCAGCCAAAAACATTCAGTACTTC. Residues: CASSLFPGQDSAKNIQYF.

The table lists this clone with a few counts. This CDR3 is CASRGQDNSPLHF. In nucleotides, the CDR3 is TGCGCCAGCAGGGGACAAGATAATTCACCCCTCCACTTT. The chain joins TRBV5-1 to TRBJ1-6, with D tentatively TRBD1 (6 bases). Trimming removed 5 bases from V and 5 bases from J, with 8 bases in between. This CDR3 spans 13 amino acids. CDR1 and CDR2 (germline): SGHRS, YFSETQ.

This clone has more than one count but fewer than ten. The V call is TRBV10-2, the J call TRBJ2-7; 10 bases fit TRBD2. The germline CDR1 and CDR2 sequences are WSHSY and SAAADI. The V gene end was trimmed by 4 bases and the J gene end by 0 bases; junction bases not matched to a gene: 6. There are 16 residues in the CDR3. DNA for the CDR3: TGCGCCAGCAGTGCGCCTAGCGGGGGAAGCTCCTACGAGCAGTACTTC. Amino acids: CASSAPSGGSSYEQYF.

The genes are TRBV6-5 and TRBJ1-1, with 10 nucleotides matching TRBD1. V lost 6 bases, J lost 0 bases, and 4 bases stayed unmatched. Germline loops: CDR1 MNHEY, CDR2 SVGAGI. The CDR3 covers 15 residues. CDR3 nucleotides: TGTGCCAGCAGGGACAGGGGGGACTTGAACACTGAAGCTTTCTTT. This sequence encodes CASRDRGDLNTEAFF.

This chain joins TRBV7-2 and TRBJ2-1; tentative D call: TRBD1 (6 bases). Per the germline V gene, CDR1 is SGHTA and CDR2 is FQGNSA. V lost 4 bases, J lost 5 bases, and 18 bases lay in between. The CDR3 has 16 amino acids. CDR3 protein: CASSSFRGAVNNEQFF. The CDR3 DNA sequence: TGTGCCAGCAGCTCCTTCAGGGGCGCGGTTAACAATGAGCAGTTCTTC.

The sample holds a few counts of this clone. The gene calls are TRBV2 and TRBJ1-4, with 9 bases matching TRBD1. With V trimmed by 5 bases and J by 3 bases, 1 base remained unmatched. The CDR3 is made up of 14 amino acids. Germline CDR1 is SNHLY and CDR2 is FYNNEI. This CDR3 is CASSRDRANEKLFF. DNA for the CDR3: TGTGCCAGCAGTAGGGACAGGGCTAATGAAAAACTGTTTTTT.

The CDR3 sequence is CASKPPGATNEKLFF. CDR3 in DNA: TGTGCCAGCAAACCCCCGGGGGCAACTAATGAAAAACTGTTTTTT. The V and J genes are TRBV18 and TRBJ1-4, with a weak D call TRBD1 (5 bases). Germline CDR1 is KGHSH and CDR2 is LQKENI. With 8 bases removed from V and 0 bases from J, the gap between germline ends came to 13 bases. The CDR3 runs 15 residues.

J is TRBJ2-5 and V is TRBV5-1; D is perhaps TRBD2 (5 bases). This CDR3 is 15 amino acids long. The V gene lost 5 bases and the J gene lost 2 bases, with 16 bases spanning the gap. CDR1 and CDR2 (germline): SGHRS, YFSETQ. The CDR3: CASSQGGQYQETQYF. As DNA, the CDR3 is TGCGCCAGCAGTCAAGGCGGGCAGTATCAAGAGACCCAGTACTTC. Based on the CDR3 plus reference TRBV5-1 and TRBJ2-5, the full variable domain is KAGVTQTPRYLIKTRGQQVTLSCSPISGHRSVSWYQQTPGQGLQFLFEYFSETQRNKGNFPGRFSGRQFSNSRSEMNVSTLELGDSALYLCASSQGGQYQETQYFGPGTRLLVL.

The V gene is TRBV12-5, the J gene TRBJ2-1, with 16 bases identical to TRBD2. This CDR3 is built from 19 residues. Germline V gene data show CDR1 as LGHNT and CDR2 as FRNRAP. Trimming cost V 0 bases and J 7 bases; bases outside gene matches: 9. The CDR3 DNA is TGTGCTAGTGGTTTGGTTCCAGGGACTAGCGGGGGGGCAGGAAATGAGCAGTTCTTC. Translating it yields CASGLVPGTSGGAGNEQFF.

J is TRBJ1-1 and V is TRBV6-1; D is possibly TRBD1 (6 bases). The CDR3 has 15 amino acids. From germline, CDR1 is MNHNS and CDR2 SASEGT. Trimming removed 2 bases from V and 1 base from J, with 11 bases in between. Here the CDR3 reads CASSEQGPPNTEAFF. CDR3 in DNA: TGTGCCAGCAGTGAACAGGGGCCCCCGAACACTGAAGCTTTCTTT.

The chain is built from TRBV7-2 and TRBJ1-6, with TRBD1 as a possible D gene (6 bases). This CDR3 is 18 amino acids long. Germline V lookup: CDR1 SGHTA, CDR2 FQGNSA. V dropped 8 bases and J dropped 6 bases, with 26 bases sitting between them. The DNA of the CDR3 is TGTGCCAGCGGTGCCGGGCCATATTCGGGGGGCGGTAATTCACCCCTCCACTTT. Its protein product is CASGAGPYSGGGNSPLHF.

The J gene is TRBJ2-2, the V gene TRBV6-1; D ambiguous. This CDR3 is built from 14 residues. Germline values: CDR1 MNHNS, CDR2 SASEGT. Trimming left V 7 bases short and J 4 bases short, with 13 bases between. The CDR3 DNA sequence: TGTGCCAGCAAGGTCAGCTTGGTCACCGGGGAGCTGTTTTTT. Its translation: CASKVSLVTGELFF.

The rearrangement joins TRBV6-4 to TRBJ1-2; D not resolved. Germline assignment: CDR1 MRHNA and CDR2 SNTAGT. Trimming took off 2 bases at V and 7 bases at J, with 14 bases between the two ends. CDR3 length: 14 residues. CDR3 sequence: CASSDVLDSGGYTF. The CDR3 nucleotides read TGTGCCAGCAGTGACGTGCTTGATTCAGGTGGCTACACCTTC.

This sequence joins TRBV28 and TRBJ1-6; a weak D match, TRBD1 (5 bases). The CDR3 consists of 17 residues. With 4 bases removed from V and 0 bases from J, the gap between germline ends came to 13 bases. Germline V gene lookup returns CDR1 MDHEN and CDR2 SYDVKM. CDR3 sequence reads: CASSSARGSSYNSPLHF. For the CDR3, the DNA is TGTGCCAGCAGTTCTGCCCGGGGGAGCTCCTATAATTCACCCCTCCACTTT.

V is TRBV10-3 and J is TRBJ2-3; the match to TRBD2 covers 13 bases. The CDR3 runs 15 residues. V lost 4 bases and J lost 6; bases outside the gene matches: 4. The germline V gene has CDR1 ENHRY and CDR2 SYGVKD. In DNA form, the CDR3 reads TGTGCCATCAGTGGGGGGACTAGCGGGGCCGATACGCAGTATTTT. It encodes CAISGGTSGADTQYF.

The chain is built from TRBV19 and TRBJ1-4, with D possibly TRBD1 on 6 matching bases. V was pared by 5 bases and J by 3 bases, with 13 bases between. CDR1 LNHDA and CDR2 SQIVND come from the germline V gene (reference sequence). The CDR3 covers 15 residues. CDR3 bases: TGTGCCAGTAGTGACACAGGGACCTCTAATGAAAAACTGTTTTTT. As protein: CASSDTGTSNEKLFF.

This clone occurred once. This rearrangement joins TRBV28 to TRBJ1-1, with D perhaps matching TRBD1 (6 bases). The CDR3 spans 12 residues. Germline V gene sequence: CDR1 MDHEN, CDR2 SYDVKM. Trimming removed 6 bases at V and 5 bases at J, with 10 bases between. The chain's CDR3 is CASRGGGTEAFF. The CDR3, as DNA: TGTGCCAGCAGAGGGGGGGGGACTGAAGCTTTCTTT.